Listed below are T cell receptor beta chains from one sample, sequenced in a study of shared T cell receptors in the human thymus. Only in-frame clones appear in the TCRdb table, and some are missing; sequencing was by immunoSEQ multiplex PCR. Here the sample spans 600,000 or so clones, approximately 89% being singletons. Separately, the same data were catalogued under a study of human thymus T cells.

The source material was thymocytes. These receptors were collected from a boy younger than two with a congenital heart defect. The CDR3 runs from the conserved cysteine through the conserved F or W. D genes are given only for firm matches. Size is stated for part of the rows, as once, few or many counts, or as a class when the clone is expanded.

J | size | V | D | DNA | CDR3
TRBJ1-1 | once | TRBV11-2 | . | TGTGCCAGCAGCTTAGGGGGGGTTGCTGAAGCTTTCTTT | CASSLGGVAEAFF
TRBJ1-2 | . | TRBV29-1 | TRBD1 | TGCAGCGTTGATTTCAGGGGACAGGGTTATGGCTACACCTTC | CSVDFRGQGYGYTF
TRBJ1-2 | . | TRBV28 | . | TGTGCCAGCAGTATTCAAATGTACTACTATGGCTACACCTTC | CASSIQMYYYGYTF
TRBJ1-1 | . | TRBV29-1 | TRBD1 | TGCAGCGTTACCGGACAGGGGAACACTGAAGCTTTCTTT | CSVTGQGNTEAFF
TRBJ2-5 | . | TRBV14 | . | TGTGCCAGCAGCATATACCACGGAAGGGGCGAAGAGACCCAGTACTTC | CASSIYHGRGEETQYF
TRBJ1-1 | . | TRBV6-6 | . | TGTGCCAGCAGACCACAGGGGAACACTGAAGCTTTCTTT | CASRPQGNTEAFF
TRBJ1-2 | . | TRBV27 | . | TGTGCCAGCAGTTTTGGACTGAAGGAGGGCTACACCTTC | CASSFGLKEGYTF
TRBJ1-2 | . | TRBV27 | . | TGTGCCAGCAGTTTACTTCCAGGAAACTATGGCTACACCTTC | CASSLLPGNYGYTF
TRBJ1-2 | . | TRBV28 | . | TGTGCCAGCAGCCGCCGGGGGGACTATGGCTACACCTTC | CASSRRGDYGYTF
TRBJ2-6 | . | TRBV7-3 | . | TGTGCCAGCAGCTTATGGGCAGGCCCCCTATCTGGGGCCAACGTCCTGACTTTC | CASSLWAGPLSGANVLTF
TRBJ2-1 | once | TRBV2 | TRBD2 | TGTGCCAGCGTCCCAGGGGGGCTAGCGGGGGTACCGTACAATGAGCAGTTCTTC | CASVPGGLAGVPYNEQFF
TRBJ2-3 | . | TRBV5-6 | TRBD2 | TGTGCCAGCAGCCCTGGGACTAGCGGGGCTCACACCTATACGCAGTATTTT | CASSPGTSGAHTYTQYF
TRBJ1-2 | . | TRBV6-1 | . | TGTGCCAGCAGTGAAGACACCTATGGCTACACCTTC | CASSEDTYGYTF
TRBJ2-7 | . | TRBV7-8 | . | TGTGCCAGCAGCTTAGGGACAGTTCCCTACGAGCAGTACTTC | CASSLGTVPYEQYF
TRBJ2-5 | . | TRBV5-1 | . | TGCGCCAGCAGCTTGGGGACATATCAAGAGACCCAGTACTTC | CASSLGTYQETQYF
TRBJ2-2 | . | TRBV11-3 | . | TGTGCCAGCAGCTTCGAGGGACATGGGGGCGATCCCGGGGAGCTGTTTTTT | CASSFEGHGGDPGELFF
TRBJ2-3 | . | TRBV13 | TRBD2 | TGTGCCAGCAGCTACCGACTAGCGGGGGGGTCTGCAGATACGCAGTATTTT | CASSYRLAGGSADTQYF
TRBJ1-4 | few | TRBV27 | . | TGTGCCAGCAGTTTCGGGAAAGGACAGTCCTCAACTAATGAAAAACTGTTTTTT | CASSFGKGQSSTNEKLFF
TRBJ2-7 | . | TRBV28 | TRBD2 | TGTGCCAGCATACAAGGACTAGCGGGGGACTCCTACGAGCAGTACTTC | CASIQGLAGDSYEQYF
TRBJ2-7 | . | TRBV28 | . | TGTGCCAGCAGTTTATCAGGGCTCCCCCACTACGAGCAGTACTTC | CASSLSGLPHYEQYF
TRBJ2-7 | . | TRBV5-6 | TRBD2 | TGTGCCAGCAGCTTAGGTCTAGCGGGAGCCGAGCAGTACTTC | CASSLGLAGAEQYF
TRBJ2-1 | . | TRBV29-1 | TRBD1 | TGCAGCGTTCCCGGGACAGGGAAACGAAATGAGCAGTTCTTC | CSVPGTGKRNEQFF
TRBJ1-1 | . | TRBV5-8 | TRBD1 | TGTGCCAGCAGCGGGCCCCCAGGGGGTAGCACTGAAGCTTTCTTT | CASSGPPGGSTEAFF
TRBJ1-2 | . | TRBV5-1 | . | TGCGCCAGCAGCACGGACAGTGGCTACACCTTC | CASSTDSGYTF
TRBJ2-7 | . | TRBV6-4 | . | TGTGCCAGCAGTGGGGGCAGGGGAGGGTACGAGCAGTACTTC | CASSGGRGGYEQYF